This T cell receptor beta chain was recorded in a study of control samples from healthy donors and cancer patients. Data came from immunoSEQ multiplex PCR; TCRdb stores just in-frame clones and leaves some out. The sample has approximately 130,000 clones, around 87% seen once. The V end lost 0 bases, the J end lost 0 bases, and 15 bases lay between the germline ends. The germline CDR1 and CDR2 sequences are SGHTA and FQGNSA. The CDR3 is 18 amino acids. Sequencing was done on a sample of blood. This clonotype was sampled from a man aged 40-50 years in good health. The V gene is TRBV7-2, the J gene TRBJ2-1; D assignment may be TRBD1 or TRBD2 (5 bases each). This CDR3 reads CASSLALMGRSSYNEQFF. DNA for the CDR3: TGTGCCAGCAGCTTAGCGCTAATGGGACGGAGCTCCTACAATGAGCAGTTCTTC.